This T cell receptor (beta chain) derives from a study of long-term antiretroviral therapy in people with HIV. Whole-study results and caveats: Repertoires from HIV showed CDR3 length ranges narrower than those of controls.

About this clone: The antigen is not known.

The run of the v3.0 immunoSEQ assay was at survey level. Profiled with immunoSEQ multiplex PCR; TCRdb holds only in-frame clones, not every one. The data show around 21,000 clones, around 83% seen once. The samples comprised 1-10 million cryopreserved PBMC ahead of DNA extraction. Trimming removed 3 bases from V and 9 bases from J; junction bases left unmatched: 11. This CDR3 spans 14 amino acids. CDR1 SGDLS and CDR2 YYNGEE come from the germline V gene. Source: unsorted PBMCs, taken 0.2 years after starting antiretroviral therapy. The rearrangement uses TRBV9 and TRBJ2-5, with TRBD1 matching 7 bases. The clonotype comes from a woman in her thirties with HIV. The CDR3 is CASSASGAQGAQYF. The CDR3 coding sequence is TGTGCCAGCAGCGCCTCAGGGGCTCAGGGGGCCCAGTACTTC.